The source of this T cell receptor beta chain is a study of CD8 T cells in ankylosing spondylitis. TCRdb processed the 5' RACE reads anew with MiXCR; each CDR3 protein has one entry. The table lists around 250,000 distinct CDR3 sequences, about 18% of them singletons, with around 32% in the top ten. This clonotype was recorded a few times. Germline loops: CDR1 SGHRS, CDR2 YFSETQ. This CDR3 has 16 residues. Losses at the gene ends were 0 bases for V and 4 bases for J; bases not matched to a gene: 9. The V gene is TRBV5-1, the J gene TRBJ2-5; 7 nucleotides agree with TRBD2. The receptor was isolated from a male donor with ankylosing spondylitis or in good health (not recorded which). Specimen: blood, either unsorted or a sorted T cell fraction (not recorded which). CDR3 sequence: CASSLVAGEGGETQYF. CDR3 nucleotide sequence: TGCGCCAGCAGCTTGGTGGCGGGAGAAGGAGGAGAGACCCAGTACTTC.